There are a few counts of the clone carrying this TCR beta chain. The data were obtained in a study of blood T cell repertoires in COVID-19. The overall study: The analysed material was cDNA or gDNA that came from T cells, B-cell-depleted T cells, or PBMCs.

Participants' own reports of clinical history determined their cohort assignment. Measured with immunoSEQ multiplex PCR; TCRdb has only the in-frame clones, and not every one. The sample records 300,000 to 350,000 clones, approximately 83% being singletons. This CDR3 contains 14 residues. The germline V and J ends were trimmed by 2 bases and 4 bases, with 8 bases remaining between them. Germline V gene sequence: CDR1 SGHTA, CDR2 FQGNSA. Sequenced: PBMCs or T cells enriched from blood (not recorded which). The sequence came from a woman between 35 and 50 years old with acute COVID-19. This chain uses TRBV7-2 with TRBJ2-2; the D is unclear. CDR3 nucleotide sequence: TGTGCCAGCAGCTTATTAGCTGGCACCGGGGAGCTGTTTTTT. Translated, it gives CASSLLAGTGELFF.